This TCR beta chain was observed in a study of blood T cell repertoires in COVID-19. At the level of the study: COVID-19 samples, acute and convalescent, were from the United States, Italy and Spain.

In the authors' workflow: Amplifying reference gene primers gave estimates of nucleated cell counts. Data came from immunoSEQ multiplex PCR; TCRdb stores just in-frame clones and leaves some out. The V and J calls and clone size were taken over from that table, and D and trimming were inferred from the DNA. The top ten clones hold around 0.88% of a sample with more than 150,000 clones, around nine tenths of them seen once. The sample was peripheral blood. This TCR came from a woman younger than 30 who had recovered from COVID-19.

CDR3 amino acids: CASSRFGEGYGYTF. The CDR3 DNA is TGTGCCAGCAGCCGCTTCGGGGAAGGCTATGGCTACACCTTC. The chain employs TRBV3-1 (or the pseudogene TRBV3-2) and TRBJ1-2; D is unresolved. The CDR3 is made up of 14 amino acids. CDR1 and CDR2 (germline): LGHDT, YNNKEL (reference sequence). Trimming stripped 4 bases from V and 4 bases from J, with 13 bases between.